This is a list of T cell receptor beta chains from one sample in a study of T cells after yellow fever vaccination. Via MiXCR, TCRdb re-called the 5' RACE reads, giving one row per CDR3 protein. The data contain around 300,000 distinct CDR3 sequences, 10% to 15% of them singletons. This sample comprised CD4+ T cells sorted from PBMCs, obtained 45 days after the yellow fever booster vaccination. These receptors were collected from a man aged 30 to 45 who received the YFV17D yellow fever vaccine. The conserved cysteine and the conserved F or W are not part of the CDR3 here. The size of a clone is reported for some rows only, either as once, few or many, or as a class for expanded clones.

v_gene	j_gene	abundance	CDR3aa
TRBV20-1	TRBJ2-4	.	SASFQASGENIQY
TRBV5-1	TRBJ2-5	few	ASSVQPSGSETQY
TRBV28	TRBJ2-4	few	ASSPPTGNIQY
TRBV20-1	TRBJ2-2	.	SASRRSNSRTGELF
TRBV6-2/TRBV6-3	TRBJ2-5	.	ASSYSISSEGQETQY
TRBV7-7	TRBJ2-1	.	ASRSTSGPLNEQF
TRBV7-3	TRBJ2-7	few	ASSAERGYEQY
TRBV20-1	TRBJ2-5	.	SAAHREETQY
TRBV5-1	TRBJ1-2	.	ASRPVLSGATYGYT
TRBV5-1	TRBJ2-7	.	ASSWRTDKPSYEQY
TRBV12-3/TRBV12-4	TRBJ2-7	many	ASAIGHLYEQY
TRBV5-1	TRBJ2-5	.	ASSGGGTSEETQY
TRBV5-6	TRBJ2-2	.	ASSRDHTGELF
TRBV10-3	TRBJ1-4	.	AIRGGTGGEKLF
TRBV20-1	TRBJ2-7	many	SAWAGDYEQY
TRBV20-1	TRBJ2-5	few	SASGREKETQY
TRBV29-1	TRBJ2-7	.	SVAFRTNSYEQY
TRBV5-5	TRBJ2-1	many	ASKGTQRYNEQF
TRBV5-1	TRBJ2-1	.	ASSSGLAGGSSYNEQF
TRBV4-3	TRBJ2-7	.	ASSQDHTGNEQY
TRBV20-1	TRBJ2-5	.	SARGTGGILERETQY
TRBV7-9	TRBJ2-2	few	ASSRRRAGELF
TRBV3-1	TRBJ2-3	.	ASTRDPTSTDTQY
TRBV19	TRBJ2-5	.	ASSIGGGGQETQY
TRBV5-1	TRBJ2-1	.	ASSAGMQIYNEQF
TRBV20-1	TRBJ2-5	.	RAPETQY
TRBV7-9	TRBJ2-7	.	ASSLRTGFGKYEQY
TRBV6-7	TRBJ2-1	few	ASTPSGILCNEQF
TRBV14	TRBJ2-5	.	ASSQQQGETQY
TRBV7-9	TRBJ2-3	.	ASSNPGVTPSTDTQY
TRBV9	TRBJ2-5	.	ASSVVGQAGTSGSGETQY
TRBV10-3	TRBJ2-3	few	AISGPTDTLI
TRBV5-6	TRBJ2-2	.	ASRKGPGGADTGELF
TRBV7-2	TRBJ2-5	few	ASSANSETQY
TRBV11-1	TRBJ2-1	.	ASRGLTSGSPSSYNEQF
TRBV5-1	TRBJ2-7	.	ASSYSGIHPD
TRBV12-3/TRBV12-4	TRBJ2-7	few	ASSPTSANYEQY
TRBV29-1	TRBJ2-7	many	SVVSDTGGREQY
TRBV5-1	TRBJ2-7	.	ASSLAPPQGEQY
TRBV27	TRBJ1-1	many	ASSLSIQGEAF
TRBV6-1	TRBJ1-5	.	ASMGSYQPQH
TRBV6-1	TRBJ2-2	.	ASSESWGNTGELF
TRBV5-1	TRBJ2-5	.	ASSLGSYQQETQY
TRBV7-2	TRBJ2-5	few	ASSLKSEETQY
TRBV3-1	TRBJ1-1	.	ASSRSEAGGAF
TRBV3-1	TRBJ2-3	.	ASSQDSRTDTQY
TRBV12-3/TRBV12-4	TRBJ2-1	many	ASTTFGEQF
TRBV7-8	TRBJ2-5	.	ASSPRLAGVETQY
TRBV7-2	TRBJ1-2	.	ASSSTDRFNYGYT
TRBV5-1	TRBJ2-3	few	ASSLEAPTDTQY
TRBV7-2	TRBJ2-7	many	ASSPRGGRLSEQY
TRBV7-2	TRBJ2-3	few	ASSLADILTDTQY
TRBV28	TRBJ2-3	.	ASSLSNGISSTDTQY
TRBV18	TRBJ1-4	few	ASSPLDAAEKLF
TRBV20-1	TRBJ2-5	.	SAEIPGTSGETQY
TRBV11-2	TRBJ2-1	few	ASSEAPTRQF
TRBV12-3/TRBV12-4	TRBJ2-2	many	ASSLTSGSAGELF
TRBV28	TRBJ2-5	.	ASSRGKTYQETQY
TRBV7-2	TRBJ2-7	.	ASSLSRDNYEQY
TRBV29-1	TRBJ2-7	.	SVTPGASSYEQY